A selection of T cell receptor beta chains follows, all from one sample in a study of T cell repertoires in cytomegalovirus infection. MiXCR, applied by TCRdb to the reads, yields one record per CDR3 protein. The sample lists fewer than 250,000 distinct CDR3 sequences; roughly 12% were seen once. Source material: PBMCs. These receptors were collected from a human donor in good health (CMV status not recorded). Some clones in this sample may be carry-over from other donors' samples. The CDR3 runs from the conserved cysteine through the conserved F or W. The order of the fields is CDR3 protein, CDR3 DNA, D gene, clone size, V gene, J gene. The D gene is left open where the match is weak. Size is omitted from some rows. Given values are once, few, many or a class for expanded clones.

CDR3: CASKRNYNSPLHF
DNA: TGTGCCAGCAAGAGGAACTATAATTCACCCCTCCACTTT
D: NA
size: many
V: TRBV12-3/TRBV12-4
J: TRBJ1-6

CDR3: CASSSQGTYGYTF
DNA: TGTGCCAGCAGTTCCCAGGGTACCTATGGCTACACCTTC
D: NA
size: many
V: TRBV7-2
J: TRBJ1-2

CDR3: CASSLDDRMNQPQHF
DNA: TGTGCCAGCAGCTTAGACGACAGGATGAATCAGCCCCAGCATTTT
D: NA
size: many
V: TRBV7-2
J: TRBJ1-5

CDR3: CASSPGQPPQETQYF
DNA: TGTGCCAGCAGCCCAGGACAGCCGCCGCAAGAGACCCAGTACTTC
D: NA
size: many
V: TRBV7-2
J: TRBJ2-5

CDR3: CSARGAQGAHSPLHF
DNA: TGCAGTGCTAGAGGGGCCCAGGGGGCCCATTCACCCCTCCACTTT
D: TRBD1
size: NA
V: TRBV20-1
J: TRBJ1-6

CDR3: CASSYRGFGYTF
DNA: TGTGCCAGCAGTTATAGGGGTTTTGGCTACACCTTC
D: NA
size: many
V: TRBV6-1
J: TRBJ1-2

CDR3: CASSLAVRMDTQYF
DNA: TGTGCCAGCAGCTTAGCGGTGAGGATGGATACGCAGTATTTT
D: NA
size: many
V: TRBV7-2
J: TRBJ2-3

CDR3: CASSQDTFTDTQYF
DNA: TGCGCCAGCAGTCAGGACACCTTCACAGATACGCAGTATTTT
D: NA
size: many
V: TRBV10-2
J: TRBJ2-3

CDR3: CASSISGQMETQYF
DNA: TGTGCCAGTAGTATTTCGGGACAGATGGAGACCCAGTACTTC
D: TRBD1
size: NA
V: TRBV19
J: TRBJ2-5

CDR3: CASSLKGYYGYTF
DNA: TGTGCCAGCAGTTTAAAGGGGTACTATGGCTACACCTTC
D: NA
size: few
V: TRBV12-3/TRBV12-4
J: TRBJ1-2

CDR3: CSARGVGLAAYDEQFF
DNA: TGCAGTGCTAGAGGCGTCGGGCTAGCGGCGTACGATGAGCAGTTCTTC
D: TRBD2
size: few
V: TRBV20-1
J: TRBJ2-1

CDR3: CASSSGLAQRETQYF
DNA: TGTGCCAGCAGCTCGGGACTAGCTCAACGAGAGACCCAGTACTTC
D: TRBD2
size: many
V: TRBV7-6
J: TRBJ2-5

CDR3: CASTYRQGGSYGYTF
DNA: TGTGCCAGCACCTATCGACAGGGTGGCAGCTATGGCTACACCTTC
D: TRBD1
size: many
V: TRBV12-3/TRBV12-4
J: TRBJ1-2

CDR3: CASSQGVGQPQHF
DNA: TGCGCCAGCAGCCAAGGGGTAGGTCAGCCCCAGCATTTT
D: NA
size: many
V: TRBV4-1
J: TRBJ1-5

CDR3: CSADTGSYEQYF
DNA: TGCAGCGCAGATACTGGCTCCTACGAGCAGTACTTC
D: NA
size: many
V: TRBV29-1
J: TRBJ2-7

CDR3: CASSLPESYEQYF
DNA: TGTGCCAGTAGTTTACCGGAAAGCTACGAGCAGTACTTC
D: NA
size: many
V: TRBV19
J: TRBJ2-7

CDR3: CASSKKGPGYRGHYEQYF
DNA: TGTGCCAGCAGCAAAAAAGGACCGGGCTACAGGGGACACTACGAGCAGTACTTC
D: TRBD1
size: many
V: TRBV6-1
J: TRBJ2-7

CDR3: CASSYGQQDSPLHF
DNA: TGTGCCAGCAGTTACGGGCAGCAGGATTCACCCCTCCACTTT
D: NA
size: many
V: TRBV6-2/TRBV6-3
J: TRBJ1-6

CDR3: CASSFLIDEDEAFF
DNA: TGTGCCAGCAGTTTTCTCATCGACGAGGATGAAGCTTTCTTT
D: NA
size: NA
V: TRBV12-3/TRBV12-4
J: TRBJ1-1

CDR3: CASSLAPYRANIQYF
DNA: TGTGCCAGCAGCTTGGCCCCCTACAGGGCGAACATTCAGTACTTC
D: NA
size: many
V: TRBV7-2
J: TRBJ2-4

CDR3: CASSPNQYEQYF
DNA: TGTGCCAGCTCACCCAATCAATACGAGCAGTACTTC
D: NA
size: many
V: TRBV18
J: TRBJ2-7

CDR3: CASSGTASGNTIYF
DNA: TGTGCCAGCAGCGGGACAGCCTCTGGAAACACCATATATTTT
D: TRBD1
size: NA
V: TRBV6-6
J: TRBJ1-3

CDR3: CASRWDRNTGELFF
DNA: TGTGCCAGTAGATGGGACAGAAACACCGGGGAGCTGTTTTTT
D: TRBD1
size: NA
V: TRBV19
J: TRBJ2-2

CDR3: CASRPGGQYEQYF
DNA: TGTGCCAGCCGCCCTGGCGGGCAGTACGAGCAGTACTTC
D: NA
size: many
V: TRBV7-6
J: TRBJ2-7

CDR3: CASTLAKGPYNEQFF
DNA: TGTGCCAGCACCCTCGCCAAGGGGCCCTACAATGAGCAGTTCTTC
D: NA
size: many
V: TRBV7-2
J: TRBJ2-1

CDR3: CSAGGVWETQYF
DNA: TGCAGCGCCGGCGGGGTCTGGGAGACCCAGTACTTC
D: NA
size: many
V: TRBV29-1
J: TRBJ2-5

CDR3: CASSLETGGWQPQHF
DNA: TGTGCCAGCAGTTTGGAGACAGGGGGCTGGCAGCCCCAGCATTTT
D: TRBD1
size: many
V: TRBV28
J: TRBJ1-5

CDR3: CASSSTPNTGELFF
DNA: TGCGCCAGCAGCTCGACCCCAAACACCGGGGAGCTGTTTTTT
D: NA
size: many
V: TRBV5-1
J: TRBJ2-2

CDR3: CASSSGRRDEQFF
DNA: TGTGCCAGCAGTTCGGGACGGCGCGATGAGCAGTTCTTC
D: NA
size: NA
V: TRBV28
J: TRBJ2-1

CDR3: CASRQGGTGETQYF
DNA: TGTGCCAGCAGGCAAGGGGGGACTGGGGAGACCCAGTACTTC
D: NA
size: many
V: TRBV6-2/TRBV6-3
J: TRBJ2-5

CDR3: CASSLAGLAGGQEQFF
DNA: TGCGCCAGCAGCTTGGCGGGACTAGCGGGGGGGCAGGAGCAGTTCTTC
D: TRBD2
size: NA
V: TRBV5-1
J: TRBJ2-1

CDR3: CSASPMTSGRGETQYF
DNA: TGCAGTGCTAGCCCGATGACTAGCGGGAGAGGGGAGACCCAGTACTTC
D: TRBD2
size: NA
V: TRBV20-1
J: TRBJ2-5

CDR3: CASSALTGEETQYF
DNA: TGTGCCAGCAGCGCCCTTACAGGGGAAGAGACCCAGTACTTC
D: TRBD1
size: many
V: TRBV7-2
J: TRBJ2-5

CDR3: CASSLHREQETQYF
DNA: TGTGCCAGCAGCTTACACCGGGAGCAAGAGACCCAGTACTTC
D: NA
size: many
V: TRBV7-2
J: TRBJ2-5

CDR3: CASSPTGLAGAGETQYF
DNA: TGTGCCAGCAGCCCCACTGGACTAGCGGGAGCGGGTGAGACCCAGTACTTC
D: TRBD2
size: NA
V: TRBV28
J: TRBJ2-5

CDR3: CASSQVRQSNEQFF
DNA: TGCGCCAGCAGCCAAGTAAGGCAGTCCAATGAGCAGTTCTTC
D: NA
size: NA
V: TRBV4-3
J: TRBJ2-1

CDR3: CSATAPVPSGTTDTQYF
DNA: TGCAGTGCTACCGCCCCGGTACCTAGCGGGACCACAGATACGCAGTATTTT
D: TRBD2
size: many
V: TRBV20-1
J: TRBJ2-3

CDR3: CASRGGDRGNTEAFF
DNA: TGTGCCAGCAGGGGGGGGGACAGGGGAAACACTGAAGCTTTCTTT
D: TRBD1
size: few
V: TRBV5-5
J: TRBJ1-1

CDR3: CASSSLPGGNTDTQYF
DNA: TGTGCCAGCAGTTCGCTGCCAGGGGGGAACACAGATACGCAGTATTTT
D: NA
size: NA
V: TRBV27
J: TRBJ2-3

CDR3: CASSLQNRGGPQHF
DNA: TGTGCCAGCAGCTTACAGAACAGGGGGGGACCCCAGCATTTT
D: TRBD1
size: many
V: TRBV7-2
J: TRBJ1-5

CDR3: CASSPVQGFGYTF
DNA: TGTGCCAGCAGCCCAGTACAGGGGTTTGGCTACACCTTC
D: TRBD1
size: many
V: TRBV7-2
J: TRBJ1-2

CDR3: CSARFSTGSNQPQHF
DNA: TGCAGTGCTAGATTTTCGACAGGAAGCAATCAGCCCCAGCATTTT
D: NA
size: NA
V: TRBV20-1
J: TRBJ1-5

CDR3: CAIINPGVSTDTQYF
DNA: TGTGCCATAATTAATCCCGGGGTGAGCACAGATACGCAGTATTTT
D: NA
size: many
V: TRBV7-2
J: TRBJ2-3

CDR3: CASSGTVGREKLFF
DNA: TGTGCCAGCAGCGGGACAGTAGGGAGAGAAAAACTGTTTTTT
D: TRBD1
size: many
V: TRBV7-2
J: TRBJ1-4

CDR3: CASSLAAQPQHF
DNA: TGTGCCAGCAGCTTAGCGGCCCAGCCCCAGCATTTT
D: NA
size: many
V: TRBV7-2
J: TRBJ1-5

CDR3: CSATGTGAAFPLLNTEAFF
DNA: TGCAGTGCGACCGGGACAGGGGCCGCATTTCCCCTTTTGAACACTGAAGCTTTCTTT
D: TRBD1
size: few
V: TRBV20-1
J: TRBJ1-1

CDR3: CASSALLSNTEAFF
DNA: TGTGCCAGCAGCGCACTTCTCTCGAACACTGAAGCTTTCTTT
D: NA
size: many
V: TRBV6-2/TRBV6-3
J: TRBJ1-1

CDR3: CASTARNGYTF
DNA: TGTGCCAGCACGGCAAGAAATGGCTACACCTTC
D: NA
size: many
V: TRBV7-2
J: TRBJ1-2

CDR3: CASHRQGVTDTQYF
DNA: TGTGCCAGTCACAGGCAGGGGGTCACAGATACGCAGTATTTT
D: TRBD1
size: many
V: TRBV6-1
J: TRBJ2-3

CDR3: CASSSSWGRNEQYF
DNA: TGTGCCAGCAGCTCCTCATGGGGCCGTAACGAGCAGTACTTC
D: NA
size: many
V: TRBV7-2
J: TRBJ2-7

CDR3: CASSLGVAGAAGYGYTF
DNA: TGTGCCAGCAGCTTGGGGGTAGCCGGAGCGGCAGGCTATGGCTACACCTTC
D: NA
size: NA
V: TRBV5-4
J: TRBJ1-2

CDR3: CASSLYGGRLYEQYF
DNA: TGCGCCAGCAGCTTGTACGGGGGTCGCCTCTACGAGCAGTACTTC
D: NA
size: few
V: TRBV5-1
J: TRBJ2-7